The 25 T cell receptor beta chains reported below all come from one sample, sequenced in a study of T-cell memory formation after mild COVID-19. TCRdb re-called the 5' RACE reads through MiXCR, storing one row per CDR3 protein. This sample carries over 450,000 distinct CDR3 sequences, 20% of them seen once, and the ten largest clones take about 12%. Sequencing was performed on PBMCs or a T cell subset sorted from them (not recorded which). Source of these receptors: an adult woman who had mild COVID-19 (a few samples of this study predate the infection). Cell type and time point are not known.

The chain has TRBV9 and TRBJ2-2; D possibly corresponds to TRBD2 (5 bases). The germline V gene has CDR1 SGDLS and CDR2 YYNGEE. The CDR3 totals 18 residues. V was clipped by 0 bases and J by 2 bases, with 17 bases between them. CDR3 in DNA: TGTGCCAGCAGCGTAGGCTGGACTCAAACTCGCAACACCGGGGAGCTGTTTTTT. Translating gives CASSVGWTQTRNTGELFF.

This clonotype was recorded many times. The chain recombines TRBV4-2 with TRBJ2-1; TRBD2 matches at 10 bases. V lost 0 bases, J lost 0 bases, and 2 bases stayed unmatched. Germline CDR1 is LGHNA and CDR2 is YNFKEQ. The CDR3 has 17 residues. CDR3 protein: CASSQEASGSSYNEQFF. The DNA for the CDR3 is TGTGCCAGCAGCCAAGAGGCTAGCGGGAGCTCCTACAATGAGCAGTTCTTC.

This clonotype was seen many times. The chain has TRBV28 and TRBJ2-3; D gene unclear. This CDR3 is 12 amino acids long. Per germline, CDR1 MDHEN and CDR2 SYDVKM. V was pared by 6 bases and J by 14 bases, with 18 bases between. This CDR3 is CASSSTSLKPYF. CDR3 in DNA: TGTGCCAGCAGCTCGACCTCGCTTAAACCGTATTTT.

This clonotype was found a few times. The gene calls are TRBV15 and TRBJ2-3; 8 bases fit TRBD2. This CDR3 has 18 amino acids. In germline, CDR1 is LNHNV, CDR2 YYDKDF (reference sequence). The ends lost 1 base at V and 0 bases at J; junction bases unmatched: 9. The CDR3 DNA sequence: TGTGCCACCAGCAGAGTCGTATCGGCTAGCGGGAGCACAGATACGCAGTATTTT. Residues: CATSRVVSASGSTDTQYF. Looking up the rest from reference TRBV15 and TRBJ2-3 gives the full variable domain: DAMVIQNPRYQVTQFGKPVTLSCSQTLNHNVMYWYQQKSSQAPKLLFHYYDKDFNNEADTPDNFQSRRPNTSFCFLDIRSPGLGDTAMYLCATSRVVSASGSTDTQYFGPGTRLTVL.

The chain links TRBV29-1 to TRBJ1-5, with 7 bases matching TRBD1. This CDR3 has 14 amino acids. The trim removed 6 bases at V and 0 bases at J, leaving 5 bases unmatched. Germline assignment: CDR1 SQVTM and CDR2 ANQGSEA. The CDR3 DNA sequence: TGCAGCGTGTGGGACAGAAATAGCAATCAGCCCCAGCATTTT. Its translation is CSVWDRNSNQPQHF.

This clonotype was detected only a few times. V gene TRBV13 combines with J gene TRBJ2-1; TRBD2 agrees at 12 bases. This CDR3 comprises 15 residues. The V gene's germline CDR1 is PRHDT and CDR2 FYEKMQ (reference sequence). V was clipped by 3 bases and J by 8 bases; unmatched bases: 5. In DNA form, the CDR3 reads TGTGCCAGCAGCTTTCGACTAGCGGGGGTGGATGAGCAGTTCTTC. Translated, it gives CASSFRLAGVDEQFF.

The chain carries TRBV29-1 and TRBJ1-1; tentatively, D is TRBD1 (6 bases). The CDR3 is made up of 11 amino acids. Trimming pared 5 bases from V and 8 bases from J, leaving 12 bases between. Germline V gives CDR1 SQVTM, CDR2 ANQGSEA. The CDR3 region is CSVIRQAEAFF. The CDR3, as DNA: TGCAGCGTTATTCGACAGGCGGAAGCTTTCTTT.

This clonotype occurred a few times. The rearrangement uses TRBV5-1 and TRBJ2-5, with 7 bases fitting TRBD2. The length of the CDR3 is 15 residues. V shed 7 bases and J 4 bases; nucleotides not matched to a gene: 13. Germline values: CDR1 SGHRS, CDR2 YFSETQ. The CDR3 here is CASLAEPRAGETQYF. The CDR3 DNA reads as TGCGCCAGCCTAGCGGAACCTCGGGCTGGAGAGACCCAGTACTTC.

This clonotype was found a few times. The rearrangement joins TRBV11-3 to TRBJ2-1, with 8 bases matching TRBD1. The CDR3 loop spans 13 amino acids. CDR1 is SGHNT and CDR2 is YENEEA in the germline V gene. V dropped 5 bases and J dropped 9; count of bases not matched to a gene: 6. The CDR3 DNA reads as TGTGCCAGCAGCCACACCCAGGGGGCTGAGCAGTTCTTC. This sequence encodes CASSHTQGAEQFF.

The table lists this clonotype with a few counts. This sequence joins TRBV7-2 and TRBJ1-2; D unresolved. V was pared by 0 bases and J by 6 bases, with 8 bases between. CDR1 and CDR2 from the germline V gene are SGHTA and FQGNSA. The CDR3 runs to 13 residues. The CDR3: CASSLAPYDGYTF. The CDR3 bases are TGTGCCAGCAGCTTAGCGCCTTATGATGGCTACACCTTC.

This clonotype occurred a few times. The CDR3 sequence is CASSLEAGEQFF. CDR3 in DNA: TGCGCCAGCAGCTTGGAGGCCGGTGAGCAGTTCTTC. J is TRBJ2-1 and V is TRBV5-1; unclear D gene. CDR3 length: 12 residues. Germline loops: CDR1 SGHRS, CDR2 YFSETQ. Trimming cost V 0 bases and J 9 bases, with 7 bases left between them. Combining the CDR3 with reference TRBV5-1 and TRBJ2-1 gives the whole variable domain KAGVTQTPRYLIKTRGQQVTLSCSPISGHRSVSWYQQTPGQGLQFLFEYFSETQRNKGNFPGRFSGRQFSNSRSEMNVSTLELGDSALYLCASSLEAGEQFFGPGTRLTVL.

V usage is TRBV4-3 and J usage is TRBJ2-7, with 7 bases lining up with TRBD2. Trimming at V came to 1 base and at J to 4 bases, leaving 13 bases not matched to a gene. The CDR3 length is 17 residues. CDR1 is LGHNA, CDR2 YSLEER, per germline. The CDR3: CASSQALPRDYYYEQYF. The DNA for the CDR3 is TGCGCCAGCAGCCAAGCACTCCCCAGGGACTACTATTACGAGCAGTACTTC.

This clonotype appeared a few times. The chain recombines TRBV7-9 with TRBJ2-5; no clear D gene. Germline CDR1 SEHNR, CDR2 FQNEAQ (reference sequence). This CDR3 has 12 amino acids. V lost 2 bases and J 4 bases, leaving 5 bases between the germline ends. The CDR3 spells CASSLSAETQYF. In DNA form, the CDR3 reads TGTGCCAGCAGCTTATCGGCAGAGACCCAGTACTTC.

CDR3 in DNA: TGCGCCAGCAGCTTGGCCGGGACAGACTATGGCTACACCTTC. Translation gives CASSLAGTDYGYTF. The chain uses TRBV5-1 and TRBJ1-2; 7 bases match TRBD1. CDR1 and CDR2 (germline): SGHRS, YFSETQ. The CDR3 is 14 residues long. V lost 0 bases and J lost 3; bases outside the gene matches: 2.

The chain couples TRBV6-6 to TRBJ2-2; 13 bases agree with TRBD2. In germline, CDR1 is MNHNY, CDR2 SVGAGI (reference sequence). J lost 5 bases, V lost 5 bases, and 14 bases had no gene match. This CDR3 is 19 amino acids long. The CDR3 loop reads CASSPRTSGRTSRTGELFF. CDR3 nucleotides: TGTGCCAGCAGTCCCCGGACTAGCGGGAGAACGTCAAGAACCGGGGAGCTGTTTTTT.

This clonotype was observed a few times. The gene calls are TRBV18 and TRBJ2-1, with D uncertain. Trimming took 0 bases from V and 5 from J, leaving 11 bases between them. Germline V CDR1 and CDR2: KGHSH, LQKENI. This CDR3 is 15 amino acids long. CDR3: CASSPPELPHNEQFF. The CDR3 DNA sequence: TGTGCCAGCTCACCACCGGAACTACCGCACAATGAGCAGTTCTTC.

This clonotype has just a few counts. The rearrangement joins TRBV11-1 to TRBJ2-1; D not resolved. CDR1 and CDR2 from the germline V gene are SGHAT and FQDESV (reference sequence). The CDR3 runs 14 residues. V was pared by 5 bases and J by 5 bases, with 13 bases between. The CDR3 nucleotides read TGTGCCAGCAGCCCAATGGGTGCGGACAATGAGCAGTTCTTC. Protein product: CASSPMGADNEQFF.

V usage is TRBV29-1 and J usage is TRBJ1-5; 7 nucleotides agree with TRBD1. The CDR3 has 14 residues. Germline V gives CDR1 SQVTM, CDR2 ANQGSEA. V trimming: 6 bases; J trimming: 7 bases; junction bases outside the gene matches: 12. CDR3 sequence reads: CSVSTAGGGQPQHF. The CDR3 bases are TGCAGCGTCTCAACGGCAGGGGGAGGGCAGCCCCAGCATTTT. Full variable domain (missing parts from reference TRBV29-1 and TRBJ1-5): SAVISQKPSRDICQRGTSLTIQCQVDSQVTMMFWYRQQPGQSLTLIATANQGSEATYESGFVIDKFPISRPNLTFSTLTVSNMSPEDSSIYLCSVSTAGGGQPQHFGDGTRLSIL.

The chain recombines TRBV27 with TRBJ2-4, with no clear D. Per germline, CDR1 MNHEY and CDR2 SMNVEV (reference sequence). V was pared by 4 bases and J by 0 bases, with 16 bases between. CDR3 length equals 17 residues. CDR3 residues: CASSSLGSVLAKNIQYF. In nucleotides, the CDR3 is TGTGCCAGCAGTTCTTTGGGATCCGTCCTAGCCAAAAACATTCAGTACTTC.

This clonotype was observed a handful of times. The chain is built from TRBV29-1 and TRBJ2-4; 9 bases are a match to TRBD1. The CDR3 contains 14 residues. Trimming took 6 bases from V and 6 from J; bases not matched to a gene: 9. CDR1 SQVTM and CDR2 ANQGSEA come from the germline V gene. Here the CDR3 reads CSVDGQGRGNIQYF. In DNA, the CDR3 is TGCAGCGTAGATGGACAGGGGAGGGGAAACATTCAGTACTTC.

This clonotype was seen repeatedly, ten times or more. This chain links TRBV5-4 with TRBJ2-1; the match to TRBD1 covers 7 bases. This CDR3 region has 14 residues. Germline V gene sequence: CDR1 SGHNT, CDR2 YYREEE (reference sequence). Germline trimming cut 4 bases from V and 5 bases from J; bases unmatched to any gene: 6. For the CDR3, the DNA is TGTGCCAGCAGCCCAAAGGGGGCTGACAATGAGCAGTTCTTC. This translates into CASSPKGADNEQFF. Full variable domain (outside the CDR3, taken from reference TRBV5-4 and TRBJ2-1): ETGVTQSPTHLIKTRGQQVTLRCSSQSGHNTVSWYQQALGQGPQFIFQYYREEENGRGNFPPRFSGLQFPNYSSELNVNALELDDSALYLCASSPKGADNEQFFGPGTRLTVL.

This clonotype was counted between two and nine times. This chain uses TRBV9 with TRBJ2-7; TRBD2 agrees at 8 bases. The CDR3 consists of 19 residues. Germline loops: CDR1 SGDLS, CDR2 YYNGEE. The trim removed 3 bases at V and 2 bases at J, leaving 19 bases unmatched. The CDR3 sequence is CASSDPSEAAGVGPYEQYF. The CDR3 bases are TGTGCCAGCAGCGATCCTTCCGAGGCAGCGGGGGTGGGCCCCTACGAGCAGTACTTC.

The V and J genes are TRBV15 and TRBJ1-1; D might be TRBD1 (6 bases). Trimming pared 5 bases from V and 4 bases from J, leaving 11 bases between. Germline V gene data show CDR1 as LNHNV and CDR2 as YYDKDF (reference sequence). The CDR3 is made up of 13 amino acids. This CDR3 reads CATSHDRLTEAFF. The DNA of the CDR3 is TGTGCCACCAGCCATGACAGGCTCACTGAAGCTTTCTTT.

This clonotype appeared a few times. The chain couples TRBV4-2 to TRBJ2-3, with D possibly being TRBD1 or TRBD2 (5 bases each). V was shortened by 3 bases and J by 5 bases, with 24 bases between the two germline ends. There are 18 residues in the CDR3. Germline V gives CDR1 LGHNA, CDR2 YNFKEQ. In DNA, the CDR3 is TGTGCCAGCAGCCAGTATGGACGAGGGAGAGGGGCCCAAGATACGCAGTATTTT. Protein product: CASSQYGRGRGAQDTQYF.

This sequence joins TRBV7-9 and TRBJ2-6; D is undetermined. Per germline, CDR1 SEHNR and CDR2 FQNEAQ (reference sequence). V shed 8 bases and J shed 4 bases, with 9 bases lying between them. This CDR3 has 13 amino acids. The CDR3 DNA sequence: TGTGCCAGCCGCTCCCAAGGGGCCAACGTCCTGACTTTC. This gives the protein CASRSQGANVLTF.